This T cell receptor beta chain appears in the sequencing data of a study of shared clonotypes between healthy human individuals. Across the whole study: Those who served as donors were two women and a few men between the ages of 18 and 49.

A deep-level run was used for the assay. Sequenced by immunoSEQ multiplex PCR; TCRdb stores in-frame clones only, minus some. The table lists some 530,000 clones, around 73% of them singletons. This clone showed up just a few times. Antigen unknown. Between the trimmed V and J ends, which lost 5 bases and 6 bases, there was a span of 10 bases. CDR3 length equals 11 residues. Germline V gene data show CDR1 as GTSNPN and CDR2 as SVGIG (reference sequence). Study-level results: Sampling used blood alone; tissue repertoires probably differ.

The chain carries TRBV30 and TRBJ1-1; D gene unclear. Sequencing was done on a sample of PBMCs. This receptor was obtained from a woman aged 40 to 50 in good health. Some clones in this sample may be carry-over from other donors' samples. The CDR3 loop is CAWLVGAEAFF. The CDR3 DNA sequence: TGTGCCTGGCTGGTCGGGGCTGAAGCTTTCTTT.